This record looks at one T cell receptor beta chain sequence and its context. Its antigen remains unidentified. Quantitative 5'-RACE with molecular barcodes was used to make the TCR beta libraries. TCRdb reprocessed the 5' RACE reads via MiXCR and lists one record per CDR3 protein. The sample has 650,000 to 800,000 distinct CDR3 sequences, 15% to 20% seen once. The sample is drawn from a study of CD8 T cells in ankylosing spondylitis. Whole-study results and caveats: Blood from ankylosing spondylitis patients appeared to carry a characteristic roughly eight-variant TCR beta motif.

The CDR3 extends over 14 amino acids. CDR1 is SNHLY, CDR2 FYNNEI, per germline. Trimming took 6 bases from V and 6 from J, leaving 17 bases between them. The J gene is TRBJ1-2, the V gene TRBV2; no clear D gene. The sequenced sample was blood, either unsorted or a sorted T cell fraction (not recorded which). The TCR was taken from a male donor with ankylosing spondylitis. This CDR3 is CASSETRGEDGYTF. The DNA of the CDR3 is TGTGCCAGCAGCGAGACAAGAGGAGAGGATGGCTACACCTTC.